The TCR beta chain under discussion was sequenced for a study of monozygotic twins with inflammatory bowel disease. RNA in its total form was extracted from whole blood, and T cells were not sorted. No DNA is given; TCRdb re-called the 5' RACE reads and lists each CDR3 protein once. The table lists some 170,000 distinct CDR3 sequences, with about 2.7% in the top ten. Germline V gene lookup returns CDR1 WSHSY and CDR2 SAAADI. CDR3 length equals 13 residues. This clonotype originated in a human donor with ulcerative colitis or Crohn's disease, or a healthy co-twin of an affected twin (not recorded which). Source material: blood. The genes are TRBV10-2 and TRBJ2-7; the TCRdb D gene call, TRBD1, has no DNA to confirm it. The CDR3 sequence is CASTPAGTYEQYF.